The 20 T cell receptor beta chains below come from one sample, sequenced in a study of graft-versus-host responses after intestinal transplantation. Produced via immunoSEQ multiplex PCR; TCRdb's table is partial and in-frame only. The sample yields tens of thousands of clones, almost 95% seen once. For these receptors, no antigen is known. The sequences come from unstimulated CD4+ T cells sorted from spleen or lymph node cells, collected before transplant. All receptors come from a human donor who was the organ donor for an intestinal transplant.

Worth noting for this clone: This specimen includes other DNA sequences encoding the same CDR3. This chain joins TRBV7-3 and TRBJ2-3; D not certain. Trimming shortened V by 2 bases and J by 1 base, and 4 bases separated the two germline ends. Germline V gene sequence: CDR1 SGHTA, CDR2 FQGTGA. The CDR3 length is 13 residues. CDR3 loop: CASSLDGTDTQYF. In nucleotides, the CDR3 is TGTGCCAGCAGCTTAGATGGCACAGATACGCAGTATTTT.

There are a few counts of this clone. The rearrangement joins TRBV30 to TRBJ1-1; D gene ambiguous. CDR1 is GTSNPN, CDR2 SVGIG, per germline (reference sequence). Trimming pared 2 bases from V and 1 base from J, leaving 8 bases between. The CDR3 covers 13 residues. Here the CDR3 DNA reads TGTGCCTGGAGTCCTAACAAGAACACTGAAGCTTTCTTT. Translating it yields CAWSPNKNTEAFF.

The sample holds a few counts of this clone. The J gene is TRBJ1-2, the V gene TRBV19; D uncertain. The CDR3 extends over 14 amino acids. V lost 2 bases and J lost 2, with 9 bases in between. Germline V CDR1 and CDR2: LNHDA, SQIVND (reference sequence). The CDR3 reads CASSIYGINYGYTF. CDR3 bases: TGTGCCAGTAGTATATACGGGATCAACTATGGCTACACCTTC.

The genes are TRBV9 and TRBJ2-7, with 8 bases lining up with TRBD1. CDR3 length equals 15 residues. Trimming cost V 0 bases and J 4 bases; bases outside gene matches: 6. Germline V gene sequence: CDR1 SGDLS, CDR2 YYNGEE. DNA of the CDR3: TGTGCCAGCAGCGTAGGTCAGGGGGCTCCGTACGAGCAGTACTTC. This codes for CASSVGQGAPYEQYF.

The chain has TRBV25-1 and TRBJ2-5; TRBD2 matches at 13 bases. With 4 bases clipped from V and 4 bases from J, the junction kept 6 bases outside the gene matches. The CDR3 is 16 amino acids. Germline loops: CDR1 MGHDK, CDR2 SYGVNS. As DNA, the CDR3 is TGTGCCAGCAGTGCCCCCCGACTAGCGGGGGGAGAGACCCAGTACTTC. Translated: CASSAPRLAGGETQYF.

The count of this clone is one. The J gene is TRBJ2-5, the V gene TRBV5-8, with D maybe TRBD1 (6 bases). Between the trimmed V and J ends, which lost 4 bases and 3 bases, there was a span of 13 bases. Germline V lookup: CDR1 SGHTS, CDR2 YDEGEE. The CDR3 totals 14 residues. The DNA of the CDR3 is TGTGCCAGCAGCACATACAGGGTGGAAGAGACCCAGTACTTC. It yields the protein CASSTYRVEETQYF.

The V call is TRBV29-1, the J call TRBJ2-4; a possible D gene is TRBD1 (5 bases). This CDR3 has 13 residues. Trimming removed 4 bases at V and 8 bases at J, with 15 bases between. Germline CDR1 reads SQVTM; CDR2 reads ANQGSEA. Here the CDR3 DNA reads TGCAGCGTTGGCGGCAGGGTGAGAGACATTCAGTACTTC. This gives the protein CSVGGRVRDIQYF.

The chain is built from TRBV5-1 and TRBJ1-4; D unclear. V lost 0 bases, J lost 3 bases, and 12 bases lay in between. The CDR3 has 16 amino acids. The V gene's germline CDR1 is SGHRS and CDR2 YFSETQ. CDR3 sequence: CASSLVVLGANEKLFF. The DNA of the CDR3 is TGCGCCAGCAGCTTGGTGGTCCTTGGGGCTAATGAAAAACTGTTTTTT.

This sequence joins TRBV6-1 and TRBJ1-1, with TRBD1 as a possible D gene (5 bases). Trimming shortened V by 6 bases and J by 5 bases, and 16 bases separated the two germline ends. CDR3 size: 14 residues. The germline CDR1 and CDR2 sequences are MNHNS and SASEGT. CDR3 sequence (DNA): TGTGCCAGCAGGGCCGCCTTGTGGGGGACTGAAGCTTTCTTT. The encoded protein is CASRAALWGTEAFF.

Concerning this clone: Mismatch with germline at one junction end may stem from a read error. This rearrangement joins TRBV10-3 to TRBJ2-7; 8 bases agree with TRBD2. CDR3 length: 15 residues. CDR1 is ENHRY, CDR2 SYGVKD, per germline. The CDR3 region is CAISESVLADYEQCF. The CDR3 region has the DNA TGTGCCATCAGTGAGTCGGTACTAGCGGACTACGAGCAGTGCTTC.

This chain links TRBV7-2 with TRBJ2-1; unclear D gene. The CDR3 is made up of 15 amino acids. V lost 5 bases and J lost 8, with 19 bases in between. Germline CDR1 reads SGHTA; CDR2 reads FQGNSA. Here the CDR3 reads CASSAHLQPLHEQFF. For the CDR3, the DNA is TGTGCCAGCAGCGCACACCTGCAACCCTTACATGAGCAGTTCTTC.

The chain carries TRBV14 and TRBJ2-5, with TRBD2 identical over 12 bases. Germline V lookup: CDR1 SGHDN, CDR2 FVKESK. V lost 3 bases, J lost 3 bases, and 5 bases stayed unmatched. This CDR3 is built from 16 residues. CDR3 region: CASSQLAGGPEETQYF. CDR3 coding DNA: TGTGCCAGCAGCCAGCTAGCGGGGGGGCCAGAAGAGACCCAGTACTTC.

CDR3 sequence reads: CASSVGNWANVLTF. The CDR3 DNA reads as TGTGCCAGCAGCGTAGGGAACTGGGCCAACGTCCTGACTTTC. The gene calls are TRBV9 and TRBJ2-6, with D uncertain. Between the trimmed V and J ends, which lost 0 bases and 5 bases, there was a span of 6 bases. The germline CDR1 and CDR2 sequences are SGDLS and YYNGEE. The CDR3 length is 14 residues.

This sequence joins TRBV18 and TRBJ2-3; no clear D gene. Trimming took 6 bases from V and 1 from J, leaving 11 bases between them. The CDR3 runs to 14 residues. Per the germline V gene, CDR1 is KGHSH and CDR2 is LQKENI. The CDR3 reads CASSHRRGTDTQYF. For the CDR3, the DNA is TGTGCCAGCTCTCACCGACGAGGCACAGATACGCAGTATTTT.

The gene calls are TRBV7-2 and TRBJ2-2; 8 positions agree with TRBD1. The ends lost 5 bases at V and 5 bases at J; junction bases unmatched: 7. Germline-derived CDR1 and CDR2 are SGHTA and FQGNSA. This CDR3 has 15 amino acids. CDR3 sequence: CASSGGQGKTGELFF. In DNA, the CDR3 is TGTGCCAGCAGCGGAGGACAGGGAAAAACCGGGGAGCTGTTTTTT.

The chain employs TRBV7-3 and TRBJ2-1; 7 nucleotides agree with TRBD2. V was clipped by 2 bases and J by 5 bases; unmatched bases: 6. The CDR3 runs 15 residues. Germline V gene sequence: CDR1 SGHTA, CDR2 FQGTGA. DNA of the CDR3: TGTGCCAGCAGCTTAGGCACTAGCGTCAACAATGAGCAGTTCTTC. Encoded protein: CASSLGTSVNNEQFF.

V usage is TRBV7-9 and J usage is TRBJ1-3, with D unclear. From germline, CDR1 is SEHNR and CDR2 FQNEAQ (reference sequence). The V gene lost 4 bases and the J gene lost 2 bases, with 3 bases spanning the gap. The CDR3 contains 12 residues. The chain's CDR3 is CASSSAGNTIYF. CDR3 in DNA: TGTGCCAGCAGCTCAGCTGGAAACACCATATATTTT.

The chain carries TRBV7-2 and TRBJ1-6, with no clear D. Per germline, CDR1 SGHTA and CDR2 FQGNSA. V was shortened by 3 bases and J by 7 bases, with 4 bases between the two germline ends. This CDR3 is built from 12 residues. CDR3: CASSFGNSPLHF. In DNA form, the CDR3 reads TGTGCCAGCAGCTTCGGGAATTCACCCCTCCACTTT. Using reference TRBV7-2 and TRBJ1-6 for the parts outside the CDR3, the full variable domain is GAGVSQSPSNKVTEKGKDVELRCDPISGHTALYWYRQSLGQGLEFLIYFQGNSAPDKSGLPSDRFSAERTGGSVSTLTIQRTQQEDSAVYLCASSFGNSPLHFGNGTRLTVT.

The chain recombines TRBV7-8 with TRBJ2-7, with TRBD1 matching over 9 bases. The CDR3 totals 18 residues. The germline CDR1 and CDR2 sequences are SGHVS and FQNEAQ. Germline trimming cut 1 base from V and 5 bases from J; bases unmatched to any gene: 15. CDR3 residues: CASSLVSYSGQGNHEQYF. Written as DNA, the CDR3 is TGTGCCAGCAGCTTAGTAAGTTACTCGGGACAGGGTAATCACGAGCAGTACTTC.

The CDR3 spells CASSYSPWGYEQYF. The DNA for the CDR3 is TGTGCCAGCAGTTATAGCCCCTGGGGCTACGAGCAGTACTTC. This sequence joins TRBV6-4 and TRBJ2-5; D ambiguous. The better agreement between TRBJ2-7 and the DNA end casts doubt on the J call. Germline V CDR1 and CDR2: MRHNA, SNTAGT. The CDR3 loop spans 14 amino acids.